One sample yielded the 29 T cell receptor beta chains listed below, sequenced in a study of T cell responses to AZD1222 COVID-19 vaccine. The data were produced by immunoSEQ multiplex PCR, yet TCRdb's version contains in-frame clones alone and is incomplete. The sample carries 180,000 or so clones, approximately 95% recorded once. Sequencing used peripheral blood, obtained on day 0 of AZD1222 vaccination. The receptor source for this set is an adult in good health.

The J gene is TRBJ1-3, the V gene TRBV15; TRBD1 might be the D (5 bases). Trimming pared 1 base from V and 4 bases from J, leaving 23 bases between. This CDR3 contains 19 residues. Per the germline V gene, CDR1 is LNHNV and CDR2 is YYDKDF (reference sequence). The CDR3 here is CATSRVETLTGARGNTIYF. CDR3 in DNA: TGTGCCACCAGCAGAGTCGAAACTTTAACAGGAGCCAGAGGAAACACCATATATTTT.

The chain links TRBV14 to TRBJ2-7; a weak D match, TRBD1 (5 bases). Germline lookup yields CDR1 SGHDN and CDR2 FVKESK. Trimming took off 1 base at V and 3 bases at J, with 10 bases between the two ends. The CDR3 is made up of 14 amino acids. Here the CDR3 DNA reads TGTGCCAGCAGCCAAGGCAGGGCCTTCTACGAGCAGTACTTC. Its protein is CASSQGRAFYEQYF.

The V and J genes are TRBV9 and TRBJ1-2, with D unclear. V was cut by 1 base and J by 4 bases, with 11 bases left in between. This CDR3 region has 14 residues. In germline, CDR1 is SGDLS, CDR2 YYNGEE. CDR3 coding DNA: TGTGCCAGCAGCGTATCGCCGGGAGGCTATGGCTACACCTTC. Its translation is CASSVSPGGYGYTF.

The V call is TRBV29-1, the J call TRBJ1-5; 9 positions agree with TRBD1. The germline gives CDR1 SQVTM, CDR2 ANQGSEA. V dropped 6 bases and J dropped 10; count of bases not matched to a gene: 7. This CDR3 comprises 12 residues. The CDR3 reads CSVAGTGIPQHF. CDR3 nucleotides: TGCAGCGTGGCCGGGACAGGGATTCCCCAGCATTTT.

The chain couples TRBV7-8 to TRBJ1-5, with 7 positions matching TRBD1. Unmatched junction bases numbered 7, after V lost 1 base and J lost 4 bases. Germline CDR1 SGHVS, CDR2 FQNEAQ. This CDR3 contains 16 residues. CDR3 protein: CASSLGSNRGNQPQHF. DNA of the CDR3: TGTGCCAGCAGCTTAGGTTCGAACAGGGGAAATCAGCCCCAGCATTTT.

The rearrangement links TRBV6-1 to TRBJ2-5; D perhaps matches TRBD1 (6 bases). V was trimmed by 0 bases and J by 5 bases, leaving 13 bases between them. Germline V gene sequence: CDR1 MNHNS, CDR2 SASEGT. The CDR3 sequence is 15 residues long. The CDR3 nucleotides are TGTGCCAGCAGTGAAGCATTGGGGGCTGTTGAGACCCAGTACTTC. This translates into CASSEALGAVETQYF.

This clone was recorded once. In nucleotides, the CDR3 is TGTGCCAGCAGTTTTGGCAGTAGCCATAATTCACCCCTCCACTTT. It encodes CASSFGSSHNSPLHF. V gene TRBV27 combines with J gene TRBJ1-6; D is unclear. The CDR3 is 15 residues long. V lost 3 bases and J lost 5, with 11 bases in between. CDR1 and CDR2 (germline): MNHEY, SMNVEV (reference sequence).

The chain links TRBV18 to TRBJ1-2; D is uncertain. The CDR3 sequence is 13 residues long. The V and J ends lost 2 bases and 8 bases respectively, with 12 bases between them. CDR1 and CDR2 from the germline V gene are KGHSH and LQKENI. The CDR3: CASSPGELGGYTF. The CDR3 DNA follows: TGTGCCAGCTCACCAGGGGAGTTGGGCGGCTACACCTTC.

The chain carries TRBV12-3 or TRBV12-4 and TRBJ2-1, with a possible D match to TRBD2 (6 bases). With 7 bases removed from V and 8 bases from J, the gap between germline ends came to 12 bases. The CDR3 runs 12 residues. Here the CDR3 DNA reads TGTGCCAGCAACGAGGGAGGCGATGAGCAGTTCTTC. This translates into CASNEGGDEQFF.

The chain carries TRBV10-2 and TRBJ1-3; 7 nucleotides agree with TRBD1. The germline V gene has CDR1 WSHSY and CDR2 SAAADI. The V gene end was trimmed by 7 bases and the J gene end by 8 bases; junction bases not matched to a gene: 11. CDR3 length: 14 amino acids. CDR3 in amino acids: CASTRDRLSDTIYF. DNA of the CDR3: TGCGCCAGCACCCGGGACAGACTCTCCGACACCATATATTTT.

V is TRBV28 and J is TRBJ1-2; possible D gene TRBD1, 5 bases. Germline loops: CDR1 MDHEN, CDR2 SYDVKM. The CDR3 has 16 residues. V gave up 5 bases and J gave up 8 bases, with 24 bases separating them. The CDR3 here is CASSGYSSGVEGGYTF. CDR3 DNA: TGTGCCAGCAGTGGATACTCCTCGGGGGTCGAGGGGGGCTACACCTTC.

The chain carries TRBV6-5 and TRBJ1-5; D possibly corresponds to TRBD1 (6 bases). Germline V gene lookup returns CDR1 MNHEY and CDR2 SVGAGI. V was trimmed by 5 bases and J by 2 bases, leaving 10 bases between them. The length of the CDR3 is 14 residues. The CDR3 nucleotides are TGTGCCAGCAGTCAAAACAGGGGCAATCAGCCCCAGCATTTT. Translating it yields CASSQNRGNQPQHF.

CDR3 coding DNA: TGTGCCAGCAGCTTAGTGGGCAGATTAGAGACCCAGTACTTC. Protein sequence: CASSLVGRLETQYF. The chain links TRBV7-8 to TRBJ2-5; D is ambiguous. CDR1 and CDR2 from the germline V gene are SGHVS and FQNEAQ. The V end was cut by 1 base, the J end by 4 bases, with 10 bases between. The CDR3 covers 14 residues.

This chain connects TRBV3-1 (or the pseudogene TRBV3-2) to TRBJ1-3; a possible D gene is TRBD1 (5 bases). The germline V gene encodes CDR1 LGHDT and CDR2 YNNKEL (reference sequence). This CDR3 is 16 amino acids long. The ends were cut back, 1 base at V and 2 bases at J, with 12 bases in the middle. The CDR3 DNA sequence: TGTGCCAGCAGCCAAGGGGTAGGGGAAGCTGGAAACACCATATATTTT. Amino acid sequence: CASSQGVGEAGNTIYF.

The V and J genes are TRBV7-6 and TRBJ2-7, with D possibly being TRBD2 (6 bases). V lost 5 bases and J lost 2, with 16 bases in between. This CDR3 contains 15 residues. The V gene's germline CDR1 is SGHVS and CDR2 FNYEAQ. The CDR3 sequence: CASSLMGGNPYEQYF. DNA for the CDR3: TGTGCCAGCAGCCTAATGGGGGGAAACCCCTACGAGCAGTACTTC.

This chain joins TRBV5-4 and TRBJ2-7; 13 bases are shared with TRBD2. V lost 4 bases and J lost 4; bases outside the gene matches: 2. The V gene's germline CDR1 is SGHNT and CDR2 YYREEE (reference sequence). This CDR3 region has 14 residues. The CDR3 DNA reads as TGTGCCAGCAGCCCGGGACTAGCGGGGTACGAGCAGTACTTC. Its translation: CASSPGLAGYEQYF.

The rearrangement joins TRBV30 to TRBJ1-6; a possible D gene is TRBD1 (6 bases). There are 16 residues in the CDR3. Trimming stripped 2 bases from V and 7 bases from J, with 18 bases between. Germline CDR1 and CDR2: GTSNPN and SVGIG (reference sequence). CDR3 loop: CAWSSSNRVLNSPLHF. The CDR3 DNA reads TGTGCCTGGAGTTCATCCAACAGGGTACTGAATTCACCCCTCCACTTT.

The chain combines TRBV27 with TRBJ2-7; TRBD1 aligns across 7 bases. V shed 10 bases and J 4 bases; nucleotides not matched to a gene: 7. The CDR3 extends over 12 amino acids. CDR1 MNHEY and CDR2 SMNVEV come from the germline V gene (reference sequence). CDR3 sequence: CATSGRGYEQYF. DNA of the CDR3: TGTGCCACCTCGGGCAGGGGGTACGAGCAGTACTTC.

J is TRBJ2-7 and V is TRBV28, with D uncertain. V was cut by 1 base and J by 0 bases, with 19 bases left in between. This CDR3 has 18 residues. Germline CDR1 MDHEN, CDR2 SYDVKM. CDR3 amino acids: CASSLLMADAIVSYEQYF. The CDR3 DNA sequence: TGTGCCAGCAGTTTATTAATGGCGGACGCCATCGTCTCCTACGAGCAGTACTTC.

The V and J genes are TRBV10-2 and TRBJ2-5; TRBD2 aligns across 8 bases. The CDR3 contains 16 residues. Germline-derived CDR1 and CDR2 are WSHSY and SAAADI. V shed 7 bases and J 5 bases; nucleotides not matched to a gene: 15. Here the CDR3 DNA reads TGCGCCAGCAACCCCGGGGGCGGGAGGCTGAGTGAGACCCAGTACTTC. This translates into CASNPGGGRLSETQYF.

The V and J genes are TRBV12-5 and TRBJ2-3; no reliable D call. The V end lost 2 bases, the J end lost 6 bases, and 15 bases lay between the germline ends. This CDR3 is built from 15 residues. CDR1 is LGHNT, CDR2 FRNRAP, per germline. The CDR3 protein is CASGLLPLERDTQYF. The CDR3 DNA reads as TGTGCTAGTGGTTTGCTACCACTTGAAAGGGATACGCAGTATTTT.

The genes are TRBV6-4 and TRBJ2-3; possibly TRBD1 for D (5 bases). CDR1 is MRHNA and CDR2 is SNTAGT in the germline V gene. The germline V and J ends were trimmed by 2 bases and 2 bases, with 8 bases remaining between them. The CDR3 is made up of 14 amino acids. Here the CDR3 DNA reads TGTGCCAGCAGTGACCAGGGCTTCACAGATACGCAGTATTTT. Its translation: CASSDQGFTDTQYF.

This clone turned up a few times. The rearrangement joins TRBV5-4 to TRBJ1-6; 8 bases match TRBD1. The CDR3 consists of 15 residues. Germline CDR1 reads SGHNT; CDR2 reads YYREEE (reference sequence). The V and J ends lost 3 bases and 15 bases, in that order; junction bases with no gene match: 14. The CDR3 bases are TGTGCCAGCAGCTCGATGACAGGGGCAATTTCTGTCCTCCACTTT. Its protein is CASSSMTGAISVLHF.

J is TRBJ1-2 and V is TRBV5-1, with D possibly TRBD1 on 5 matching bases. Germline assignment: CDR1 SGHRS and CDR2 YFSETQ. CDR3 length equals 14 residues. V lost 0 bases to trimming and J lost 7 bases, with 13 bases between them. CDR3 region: CASSLGPDSLGYTF. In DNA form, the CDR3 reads TGCGCCAGCAGCTTGGGGCCCGACAGCCTTGGCTACACCTTC.

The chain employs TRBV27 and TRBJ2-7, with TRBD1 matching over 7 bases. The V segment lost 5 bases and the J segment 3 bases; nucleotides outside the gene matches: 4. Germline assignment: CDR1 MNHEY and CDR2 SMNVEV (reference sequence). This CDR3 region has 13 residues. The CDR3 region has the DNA TGTGCCAGCAGTCGGGACAGTAGCTACGAGCAGTACTTC. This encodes CASSRDSSYEQYF.

CDR3: CASSQGQGEAFF. CDR3 bases: TGTGCCAGCTCACAGGGACAGGGGGAAGCTTTCTTT. The chain has TRBV18 and TRBJ1-1, with 10 nucleotides matching TRBD1. Trimming took 4 bases from V and 8 from J; bases not matched to a gene: 1. Germline values: CDR1 KGHSH, CDR2 LQKENI. This CDR3 has 12 amino acids.

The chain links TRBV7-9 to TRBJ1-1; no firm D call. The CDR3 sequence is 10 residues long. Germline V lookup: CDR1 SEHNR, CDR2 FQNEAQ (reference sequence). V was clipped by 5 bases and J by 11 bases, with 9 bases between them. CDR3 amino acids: CASSTPLAFF. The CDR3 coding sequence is TGTGCCAGCAGCACCCCCTTGGCTTTCTTT.

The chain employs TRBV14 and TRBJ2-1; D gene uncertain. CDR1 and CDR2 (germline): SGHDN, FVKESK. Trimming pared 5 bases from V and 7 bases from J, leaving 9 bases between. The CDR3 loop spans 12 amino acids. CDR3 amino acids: CASSIRVNEQFF. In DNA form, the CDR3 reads TGTGCCAGCAGCATAAGAGTTAATGAGCAGTTCTTC.

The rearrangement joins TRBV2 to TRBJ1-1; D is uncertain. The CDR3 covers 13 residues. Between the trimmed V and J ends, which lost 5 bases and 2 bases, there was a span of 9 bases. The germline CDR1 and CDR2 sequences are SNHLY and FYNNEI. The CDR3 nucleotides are TGTGCCAGCAGTCCTGACGGAAACACTGAAGCTTTCTTT. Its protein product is CASSPDGNTEAFF.